Given below is one TCR beta chain in context. The data derive from a study of blood T cell repertoires in COVID-19. On the study more broadly: Italy, Spain and the United States were the sources of the convalescent and acute COVID-19 samples. T cells, B-cell-depleted T cells, or PBMCs provided the cDNA or gDNA that served as material.

TCRdb's table, derived via immunoSEQ multiplex PCR, lists solely in-frame clones and lacks some. The sample carries 140,000 to 150,000 clones, over 75% recorded once. The CDR3 runs to 15 residues. CDR1 and CDR2 from the germline V gene are LGHNA and YNFKEQ. V shed 1 base and J 4 bases; nucleotides not matched to a gene: 6. The sample consisted of peripheral blood. The receptor was isolated from a man in his 70s with acute or convalescent COVID-19. The V gene is TRBV4-2, the J gene TRBJ1-2; 7 bases match TRBD1. CDR3 residues: CASSQASGGSYGYTF. The CDR3 DNA is TGTGCCAGCAGCCAAGCCTCAGGGGGAAGCTATGGCTACACCTTC.